These 24 T cell receptor beta chains came from one sample sequenced in a study of shared clonotypes between healthy human individuals. Selected positively for CCR7 and CD45RO-negative, naive CD8 cells excluded terminally differentiated effector memory CD45RA+ cells. The protocol was immunoSEQ multiplex PCR, while the TCRdb copy is restricted to in-frame clones and leaves out a portion. Of around 1.9 million clones listed, roughly 91% are singletons. Specimen: naive CD8+ T cells from PBMCs. These receptors were collected from a man aged 18 to 30 in good health. Some clones in this sample may be carry-over from other donors' samples.

Only one count was recorded for this clone. The chain is built from TRBV11-2 and TRBJ2-7; tentatively, D is TRBD2 (6 bases). The CDR3 totals 15 residues. Per the germline V gene, CDR1 is SGHAT and CDR2 is FQNNGV. The V end lost 7 bases, the J end lost 2 bases, and 18 bases lay between the germline ends. The CDR3, as DNA: TGTGCCAGCACCTATAGCGGAACCCTTCCCTACGAGCAGTACTTC. Its protein is CASTYSGTLPYEQYF.

The chain is built from TRBV6-1 and TRBJ1-5; D may be TRBD1 (5 bases). The V gene lost 7 bases and the J gene lost 4 bases, with 11 bases spanning the gap. Germline V gene sequence: CDR1 MNHNS, CDR2 SASEGT. The CDR3 spans 13 residues. The CDR3 region has the DNA TGTGCCAGCAAATGGCGGGGGAATCAGCCCCAGCATTTT. Amino acids: CASKWRGNQPQHF.

The chain recombines TRBV27 with TRBJ2-7, with D possibly TRBD1 on 6 matching bases. Germline CDR1 MNHEY, CDR2 SMNVEV (reference sequence). The CDR3 has 14 residues. V was trimmed by 4 bases and J by 5 bases, leaving 15 bases between them. CDR3 DNA: TGTGCCAGCAGTTGGTCACAGGGATACCACGAGCAGTACTTC. Translating it yields CASSWSQGYHEQYF.

This clone appeared a few times. Other DNA sequences in the sample encode the same CDR3. The CDR3 here is CASSSPGQGTYEQYF. For the CDR3, the DNA is TGTGCCAGCAGCTCGCCGGGACAGGGGACCTACGAGCAGTACTTC. This sequence joins TRBV7-9 and TRBJ2-7, with TRBD1 matching over 10 bases. The V and J ends lost 4 bases and 2 bases, in that order; junction bases with no gene match: 5. The germline V gene has CDR1 SEHNR and CDR2 FQNEAQ (reference sequence). This CDR3 contains 15 residues. Looking up the rest from reference TRBV7-9 and TRBJ2-7 gives the full variable domain: DTGVSQNPRHKITKRGQNVTFRCDPISEHNRLYWYRQTLGQGPEFLTYFQNEAQLEKSRLLSDRFSAERPKGSFSTLEIQRTEQGDSAMYLCASSSPGQGTYEQYFGPGTRLTVT.

V and J are TRBV7-9 and TRBJ2-6; the match to TRBD2 covers 7 bases. Germline V gene sequence: CDR1 SEHNR, CDR2 FQNEAQ (reference sequence). Trimming at V came to 11 bases and at J to 0 bases, leaving 16 bases not matched to a gene. CDR3 size: 18 residues. For the CDR3, the DNA is TGTGCCGGACCAGAAGGAGCGGGACCTAGCTCTGGGGCCAACGTCCTGACTTTC. Amino acids: CAGPEGAGPSSGANVLTF.

In its sample, this clone was seen once. Other DNA sequences of this sample code for an identical CDR3. The rearrangement uses TRBV27 and TRBJ2-1, with D perhaps TRBD2 (6 bases). Trimming left V 6 bases short and J 3 bases short, with 9 bases between. Germline values: CDR1 MNHEY, CDR2 SMNVEV (reference sequence). CDR3 length equals 13 residues. The CDR3 nucleotides are TGTGCCAGCAGGGCGGGAAACTACAATGAGCAGTTCTTC. It is translated as CASRAGNYNEQFF.

J is TRBJ2-7 and V is TRBV28; D not resolved. Germline V gene lookup returns CDR1 MDHEN and CDR2 SYDVKM. The CDR3 has 13 residues. Trimming took off 2 bases at V and 2 bases at J, with 7 bases between the two ends. DNA for the CDR3: TGTGCCAGCAGTTTACACAAAACCTACGAGCAGTACTTC. Encoded protein: CASSLHKTYEQYF.

The rearrangement uses TRBV27 and TRBJ1-1; perhaps TRBD1 as D (6 bases). The CDR3 is made up of 14 amino acids. V lost 5 bases, J lost 1 base, and 11 bases lay in between. Germline V gives CDR1 MNHEY, CDR2 SMNVEV (reference sequence). CDR3 sequence: CASSITGSNTEAFF. CDR3 DNA sequence: TGTGCCAGCAGTATCACAGGGTCGAACACTGAAGCTTTCTTT.

The J gene is TRBJ2-3, the V gene TRBV7-9, with D possibly being TRBD2 (6 bases). The CDR3 has 14 amino acids. Trimming took 4 bases from V and 1 from J, leaving 9 bases between them. CDR1 and CDR2 (germline): SEHNR, FQNEAQ (reference sequence). CDR3 sequence: CASSWGVGTDTQYF. CDR3 sequence (DNA): TGTGCCAGCAGCTGGGGGGTGGGCACAGATACGCAGTATTTT.

V and J are TRBV30 and TRBJ1-5, with 8 bases matching TRBD1. This CDR3 has 16 amino acids. Unmatched junction bases numbered 5, after V lost 1 base and J lost 0 bases. Looked up from germline, CDR1 is GTSNPN and CDR2 is SVGIG (reference sequence). The CDR3 region has the DNA TGTGCCTGGAGTGCACCAGGGACAGGTAGCAATCAGCCCCAGCATTTT. It codes for CAWSAPGTGSNQPQHF.

J is TRBJ2-7 and V is TRBV14; 8 bases match TRBD1. Looked up from germline, CDR1 is SGHDN and CDR2 is FVKESK. Unmatched junction bases numbered 9, after V lost 1 base and J lost 4 bases. CDR3 length: 16 amino acids. As DNA, the CDR3 is TGTGCCAGCAGCCAAGCCCACAGGGGGGCTCGGTACGAGCAGTACTTC. Protein product: CASSQAHRGARYEQYF.

Note on this clone: Other DNA sequences in the same sample also yield this CDR3. The J gene is TRBJ1-2, the V gene TRBV11-2; D may be TRBD1 (6 bases). CDR3 length equals 12 residues. In germline, CDR1 is SGHAT, CDR2 FQNNGV. The germline V and J ends were trimmed by 1 base and 7 bases, with 7 bases remaining between them. For the CDR3, the DNA is TGTGCCAGCAGCTTAGTAGGGGGTGGCTACACCTTC. As protein: CASSLVGGGYTF.

CDR3 DNA: TGTGCCAGCAGTCTGCCCTCGGGGGGAACTAACTATGGCTACACCTTC. This translates into CASSLPSGGTNYGYTF. This chain connects TRBV28 to TRBJ1-2; weak D call: TRBD1 (5 bases). Germline CDR1 and CDR2: MDHEN and SYDVKM. This CDR3 is built from 16 residues. Trimming left V 5 bases short and J 0 bases short, with 16 bases between.

The rearrangement joins TRBV6-1 to TRBJ1-3; D gene uncertain. The CDR3 contains 18 residues. The germline V gene encodes CDR1 MNHNS and CDR2 SASEGT. Trimming removed 3 bases at V and 4 bases at J, with 22 bases between. The CDR3 DNA follows: TGTGCCAGCAGTGAGGGCCCCCTTTTGCGTTTATCGGGAAACACCATATATTTT. The encoded protein is CASSEGPLLRLSGNTIYF.

To note about this clone: The same CDR3 also results from other DNA sequences found in this sample. The chain has TRBV27 and TRBJ2-7, with 8 bases aligning to TRBD2. The CDR3 sequence is 12 residues long. V was clipped by 5 bases and J by 6 bases; unmatched bases: 3. In germline, CDR1 is MNHEY, CDR2 SMNVEV (reference sequence). The CDR3 DNA reads TGTGCCAGCAGTCCGGGGGGGGGCGAGCAGTACTTC. This gives the protein CASSPGGGEQYF.

The J gene is TRBJ2-5, the V gene TRBV18; 7 bases align to TRBD1. Germline V CDR1 and CDR2: KGHSH, LQKENI. CDR3 size: 15 residues. V shed 4 bases and J 3 bases; nucleotides not matched to a gene: 8. The CDR3 bases are TGTGCCAGCTCACGCTACAGGGGAGAAAAAGAGACCCAGTACTTC. Encoded protein: CASSRYRGEKETQYF.

The chain is built from TRBV7-3 and TRBJ2-6; 7 bases match TRBD2. Germline lookup yields CDR1 SGHTA and CDR2 FQGTGA. V was clipped by 5 bases and J by 2 bases; unmatched bases: 6. The CDR3 extends over 16 amino acids. The CDR3 sequence is CASSLFAGAGANVLTF. The CDR3, as DNA: TGTGCCAGCAGCCTCTTTGCGGGGGCTGGGGCCAACGTCCTGACTTTC.

The DNA for the CDR3 is TGTGCCAGCAGTCTACTCCCAATCGACAGGGGGCCTGGCTACACCTTC. It specifies CASSLLPIDRGPGYTF. The chain has TRBV27 and TRBJ1-2; 10 bases agree with TRBD1. The CDR3 is made up of 16 amino acids. The J segment lost 7 bases and the V segment lost 5 bases, leaving 13 bases of the junction unmatched. CDR1 is MNHEY and CDR2 is SMNVEV in the germline V gene (reference sequence).

This clone appeared a few times. The chain uses TRBV27 and TRBJ1-2; D call uncertain. Trimming stripped 1 base from V and 8 bases from J, with 8 bases between. CDR1 and CDR2 from the germline V gene are MNHEY and SMNVEV (reference sequence). This CDR3 has 12 amino acids. The CDR3 sequence: CASSLWDLGYTF. CDR3 in DNA: TGTGCCAGCAGTTTATGGGATCTCGGCTACACCTTC.

This chain uses TRBV5-6 with TRBJ2-7; tentatively, D is TRBD2 (7 bases). The CDR3 has 14 amino acids. With 5 bases removed from V and 3 bases from J, the gap between germline ends came to 15 bases. Germline CDR1 reads SGHDT; CDR2 reads YYEEEE. CDR3 in amino acids: CASRESGDIYEQYF. The CDR3 nucleotides read TGTGCCAGCAGGGAGAGCGGGGACATCTACGAGCAGTACTTC. Full variable domain (missing parts from reference TRBV5-6 and TRBJ2-7): DAGVTQSPTHLIKTRGQQVTLRCSPKSGHDTVSWYQQALGQGPQFIFQYYEEEERQRGNFPDRFSGHQFPNYSSELNVNALLLGDSALYLCASRESGDIYEQYFGPGTRLTVT.

The CDR3 here is CASSLRTGTGLRTDTQYF. In nucleotides, the CDR3 is TGTGCCAGCAGTTTGCGGACCGGGACAGGACTCCGCACAGATACGCAGTATTTT. The chain is built from TRBV28 and TRBJ2-3; 8 nucleotides agree with TRBD1. The CDR3 covers 18 residues. CDR1 MDHEN and CDR2 SYDVKM come from the germline V gene. The V and J ends lost 3 bases and 1 base, in that order; junction bases with no gene match: 12.

CDR3 protein: CAISGGFLGSYEQYF. The CDR3 region has the DNA TGTGCCATCAGCGGAGGGTTTTTGGGCTCCTACGAGCAGTACTTC. This sequence joins TRBV10-3 and TRBJ2-7; a possible D gene is TRBD2 (6 bases). The V gene's germline CDR1 is ENHRY and CDR2 SYGVKD. The length of the CDR3 is 15 residues. V shed 6 bases and J shed 0 bases, with 15 bases lying between them.

The rearrangement links TRBV18 to TRBJ2-1; tentatively, D is TRBD1 (5 bases). V lost 3 bases and J lost 7, with 10 bases in between. Germline V gives CDR1 KGHSH, CDR2 LQKENI. The CDR3 spans 13 residues. DNA of the CDR3: TGTGCCAGCTCACCCCCAGGGTGGAATGAGCAGTTCTTC. This translates into CASSPPGWNEQFF.

The V and J genes are TRBV2 and TRBJ2-3, with TRBD1 matching 11 bases. V trimming: 5 bases; J trimming: 6 bases; junction bases outside the gene matches: 10. The CDR3 loop spans 16 amino acids. Germline-derived CDR1 and CDR2 are SNHLY and FYNNEI. The CDR3 DNA reads TGTGCCAGCAGTATGACGGACAGGGGGCTTGGGGATACGCAGTATTTT. This sequence encodes CASSMTDRGLGDTQYF.